One sample yielded the 20 T cell receptor beta chains listed below, sequenced in a study of control samples from healthy donors and cancer patients. TCRdb keeps only in-frame clones here, not all; method: immunoSEQ multiplex PCR. The sample includes 71,000 or so clones, around 92% of them seen just once. Material for sequencing was PBMCs. These TCRs come from a man aged 60 to 75 with lung cancer.

V gene TRBV7-9 combines with J gene TRBJ1-2; 8 nucleotides line up with TRBD1. The germline CDR1 and CDR2 sequences are SEHNR and FQNEAQ (reference sequence). V gave up 4 bases and J gave up 7 bases; unmatched junction bases: 5. This CDR3 spans 13 amino acids. The CDR3 spells CASSSGQVGGYTF. The CDR3 DNA reads TGTGCCAGCAGCTCGGGACAGGTCGGTGGCTACACCTTC.

This clone was counted a single time. The gene calls are TRBV2 and TRBJ2-7; 7 bases match TRBD2. The germline V gene has CDR1 SNHLY and CDR2 FYNNEI. V trimming: 7 bases; J trimming: 6 bases; junction bases outside the gene matches: 9. The CDR3 contains 13 residues. Here the CDR3 DNA reads TGTGCCAGCACCCGAAACGGGGGGAGCGAGCAGTACGTC. It translates to CASTRNGGSEQYV.

The chain recombines TRBV11-2 with TRBJ1-2; D may be TRBD1 (5 bases). This CDR3 is built from 13 residues. V lost 5 bases, J lost 3 bases, and 10 bases lay in between. CDR1 SGHAT and CDR2 FQNNGV come from the germline V gene. This CDR3 is CASSRDSYYGYTF. The CDR3 DNA reads TGTGCCAGCAGCCGCGACAGTTACTATGGCTACACCTTC.

The chain is built from TRBV5-6 and TRBJ2-2; D is uncertain. Trimming pared 0 bases from V and 0 bases from J, leaving 9 bases between. This CDR3 spans 16 amino acids. Per the germline V gene, CDR1 is SGHDT and CDR2 is YYEEEE. The CDR3 sequence is CASSLAGGTNTGELFF. DNA of the CDR3: TGTGCCAGCAGCTTGGCCGGTGGAACGAACACCGGGGAGCTGTTTTTT.

The chain joins TRBV4-2 to TRBJ1-1; D gene ambiguous. Germline V gene data show CDR1 as LGHNA and CDR2 as YNFKEQ. The CDR3 loop spans 15 amino acids. V was trimmed by 1 base and J by 4 bases, leaving 13 bases between them. The CDR3 region is CASSQALVGLTEAFF. DNA for the CDR3: TGTGCCAGCAGCCAAGCGCTAGTTGGCCTCACTGAAGCTTTCTTT.

CDR3 coding DNA: TGTGCCAGCAGCCGGGACAGGGGCGGGGGCTACACCTTC. Its protein product is CASSRDRGGGYTF. This chain links TRBV3-1 (or the pseudogene TRBV3-2) with TRBJ1-2; TRBD1 matches 10 bases. CDR1 LGHDT and CDR2 YNNKEL come from the germline V gene (reference sequence). The CDR3 covers 13 residues. The junction had 4 bases not matched to a gene; V was cut back by 4 bases and J by 8 bases.

For the CDR3, the DNA is TGTGCCAGCAGCCAAGGAACGAGGAGTAATGAAAAACTGTTTTTT. This codes for CASSQGTRSNEKLFF. The chain combines TRBV3-1 (or the pseudogene TRBV3-2) with TRBJ1-4; D is uncertain. The V end lost 1 base, the J end lost 4 bases, and 10 bases lay between the germline ends. The CDR3 is made up of 15 amino acids. Germline V CDR1 and CDR2: LGHDT, YNNKEL (reference sequence).

This chain connects TRBV7-2 to TRBJ2-5, with 12 bases lining up with TRBD2. Germline trimming cut 5 bases from V and 5 bases from J; bases unmatched to any gene: 9. The V gene's germline CDR1 is SGHTA and CDR2 FQGNSA. The CDR3 is made up of 16 amino acids. The CDR3 sequence: CASSEVSTSGGETQYF. In DNA, the CDR3 is TGTGCCAGCAGCGAAGTCTCGACTAGCGGGGGCGAGACCCAGTACTTC.

V is TRBV7-2 and J is TRBJ2-5; no reliable D call. The V end was cut by 1 base, the J end by 4 bases, with 10 bases between. The CDR3 contains 14 residues. Germline values: CDR1 SGHTA, CDR2 FQGNSA. The CDR3 coding sequence is TGTGCCAGCAGCTTAGGAAGTCAGAGAGAGACCCAGTACTTC. It yields the protein CASSLGSQRETQYF.

Regarding this clone: This sample includes further DNA sequences coding for the same CDR3. The chain has TRBV5-1 and TRBJ1-6; D ambiguous. Deletions cut 0 bases from V and 6 bases from J, with 10 bases between. Germline-derived CDR1 and CDR2 are SGHRS and YFSETQ. The CDR3 covers 15 residues. CDR3 DNA: TGCGCCAGCAGCTTGGCCGTAGTTGGTAATTCACCCCTCCACTTT. Translation gives CASSLAVVGNSPLHF.

The chain uses TRBV7-6 and TRBJ1-5; D call uncertain. CDR1 SGHVS and CDR2 FNYEAQ come from the germline V gene. The CDR3 length is 15 residues. V dropped 1 base and J dropped 0 bases, with 7 bases sitting between them. DNA of the CDR3: TGTGCCAGCAGCTTAGACGGCTATAGCAATCAGCCCCAGCATTTT. It is translated as CASSLDGYSNQPQHF.

This rearrangement joins TRBV18 to TRBJ1-5; maybe TRBD1 (6 bases). V was clipped by 3 bases and J by 1 base, with 10 bases between them. The germline V gene has CDR1 KGHSH and CDR2 LQKENI. There are 15 residues in the CDR3. The DNA for the CDR3 is TGTGCCAGCTCACCCGACGGGACAAGCAATCAGCCCCAGCATTTT. Translating it yields CASSPDGTSNQPQHF. Full variable domain (rest looked up from reference TRBV18 and TRBJ1-5): NAGVMQNPRHLVRRRGQEARLRCSPMKGHSHVYWYRQLPEEGLKFMVYLQKENIIDESGMPKERFSAEFPKEGPSILRIQQVVRGDSAAYFCASSPDGTSNQPQHFGDGTRLSIL.

The chain employs TRBV5-1 and TRBJ2-2; the D gene is possibly TRBD1 (7 bases). The ends were cut back, 0 bases at V and 5 bases at J, with 11 bases in the middle. This CDR3 is built from 15 residues. Per the germline V gene, CDR1 is SGHRS and CDR2 is YFSETQ. CDR3 residues: CASSLGQGGTGELFF. CDR3 bases: TGCGCCAGCAGCTTGGGACAGGGAGGAACCGGGGAGCTGTTTTTT.

The chain is built from TRBV5-1 and TRBJ2-1; 9 bases are a match to TRBD2. Germline V CDR1 and CDR2: SGHRS, YFSETQ. The CDR3 runs to 14 residues. J was trimmed by 10 bases and V by 7 bases; bases with no gene match: 12. DNA for the CDR3: TGCGCCAGCTCCACTAGCGGGTCCGGCGGGGAGCAGTTCTTC. It is translated as CASSTSGSGGEQFF.

The gene calls are TRBV7-3 and TRBJ2-5; a weak D match, TRBD1 (6 bases). Germline V gives CDR1 SGHTA, CDR2 FQGTGA. Trimming removed 3 bases from V and 2 bases from J, with 10 bases in between. The CDR3 covers 14 residues. The CDR3 spells CASSFAGAQETQYF. The CDR3 DNA follows: TGTGCCAGCAGCTTTGCAGGGGCACAAGAGACCCAGTACTTC.

This sequence joins TRBV9 and TRBJ1-5, with D possibly matching TRBD1 (6 bases). The CDR3 has 14 amino acids. Trimming stripped 0 bases from V and 5 bases from J, with 9 bases between. Germline loops: CDR1 SGDLS, CDR2 YYNGEE. The CDR3 nucleotides are TGTGCCAGCAGCGTAGAGGCAGGGGATCAGCCCCAGCATTTT. Amino acids: CASSVEAGDQPQHF. Full variable domain (remainder filled in from reference TRBV9 and TRBJ1-5): DSGVTQTPKHLITATGQRVTLRCSPRSGDLSVYWYQQSLDQGLQFLIQYYNGEERAKGNILERFSAQQFPDLHSELNLSSLELGDSALYFCASSVEAGDQPQHFGDGTRLSIL.

The chain employs TRBV12-3 or TRBV12-4 and TRBJ1-3; D call uncertain. The CDR3 contains 13 residues. V shed 3 bases and J shed 7 bases, with 10 bases lying between them. CDR3 in amino acids: CASSFESRNTIYF. The CDR3 coding sequence is TGTGCCAGCAGTTTTGAGTCCCGGAACACCATATATTTT.

This chain connects TRBV7-9 to TRBJ1-2, with D possibly TRBD1 on 6 matching bases. Germline V gene sequence: CDR1 SEHNR, CDR2 FQNEAQ (reference sequence). The germline V and J ends were trimmed by 5 bases and 6 bases, with 19 bases remaining between them. There are 15 residues in the CDR3. CDR3 amino acids: CASSPASPGANGYTF. CDR3 in DNA: TGTGCCAGCAGCCCAGCATCCCCGGGGGCGAATGGCTACACCTTC.

The rearrangement links TRBV7-8 to TRBJ2-5, with D uncertain. The CDR3 has 12 amino acids. The germline V gene encodes CDR1 SGHVS and CDR2 FQNEAQ. V was clipped by 1 base and J by 5 bases, with 5 bases between them. The CDR3 coding sequence is TGTGCCAGCAGCTTAGGTCCCGAGACCCAGTACTTC. This sequence encodes CASSLGPETQYF. Based on the CDR3 plus reference TRBV7-8 and TRBJ2-5, the full variable domain is GAGVSQSPRYKVAKRGQDVALRCDPISGHVSLFWYQQALGQGPEFLTYFQNEAQLDKSGLPSDRFFAERPEGSVSTLKIQRTQQEDSAVYLCASSLGPETQYFGPGTRLLVL.

This chain links TRBV29-1 with TRBJ2-5; 9 bases align to TRBD2. The CDR3 has 14 residues. Germline V lookup: CDR1 SQVTM, CDR2 ANQGSEA. The V and J ends lost 4 bases and 4 bases, in that order; junction bases with no gene match: 7. CDR3 DNA sequence: TGCAGCGTTGGAACAGCGGGGGGCGGAGAGACCCAGTACTTC. Amino acid sequence: CSVGTAGGGETQYF.